This section outlines one TCR beta chain sequence together with its context. This sample stems from a study of early T cells in non-severe SARS-CoV-2 infection. The CDR3 sequence is 12 residues long. CDR1 and CDR2 from the germline V gene are SEHNR and FQNEAQ (reference sequence). V was cut by 5 bases and J by 10 bases, with 12 bases left in between. One entry per CDR3 protein, called by TCRdb with MiXCR from the 5' RACE reads. The data show around 53,000 distinct CDR3 sequences, approximately 10% seen once. The clonotype comes from an adult who was a healthcare worker with PCR-confirmed SARS-CoV-2 infection or an uninfected control (not recorded which). The genes are TRBV7-9 and TRBJ2-1, with D unresolved. Source material: whole blood. The CDR3 nucleotides read TGTGCCAGCAGCCCCCAATGGGAAGAGCAGTTCTTC. This gives the protein CASSPQWEEQFF.